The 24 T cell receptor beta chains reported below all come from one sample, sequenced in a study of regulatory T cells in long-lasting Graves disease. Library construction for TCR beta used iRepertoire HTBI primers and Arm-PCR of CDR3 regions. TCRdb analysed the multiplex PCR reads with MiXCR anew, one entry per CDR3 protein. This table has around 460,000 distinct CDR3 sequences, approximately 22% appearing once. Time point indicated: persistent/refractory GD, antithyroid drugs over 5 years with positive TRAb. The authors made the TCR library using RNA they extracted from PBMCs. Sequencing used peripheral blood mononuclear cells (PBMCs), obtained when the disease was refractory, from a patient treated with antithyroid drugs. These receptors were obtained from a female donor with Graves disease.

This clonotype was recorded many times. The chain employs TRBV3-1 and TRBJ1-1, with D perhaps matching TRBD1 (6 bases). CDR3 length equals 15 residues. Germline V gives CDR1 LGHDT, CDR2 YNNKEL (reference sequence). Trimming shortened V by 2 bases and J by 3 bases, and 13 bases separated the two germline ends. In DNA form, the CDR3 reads TGTGCCAGCAGCCAACCCCAACAGGGTCACACTGAAGCTTTCTTT. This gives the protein CASSQPQQGHTEAFF.

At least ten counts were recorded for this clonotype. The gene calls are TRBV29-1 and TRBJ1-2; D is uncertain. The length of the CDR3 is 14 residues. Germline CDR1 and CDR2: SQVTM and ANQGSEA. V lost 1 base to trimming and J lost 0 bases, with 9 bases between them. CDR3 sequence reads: CSVEAGPANYGYTF. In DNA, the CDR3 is TGCAGCGTTGAAGCAGGCCCAGCTAACTATGGCTACACCTTC.

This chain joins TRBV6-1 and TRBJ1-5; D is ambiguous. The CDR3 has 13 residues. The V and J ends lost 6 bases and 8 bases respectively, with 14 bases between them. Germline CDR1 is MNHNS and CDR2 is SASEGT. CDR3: CASRTNTVEPQHF. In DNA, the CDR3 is TGTGCCAGCAGGACAAACACCGTAGAGCCCCAGCATTTT.

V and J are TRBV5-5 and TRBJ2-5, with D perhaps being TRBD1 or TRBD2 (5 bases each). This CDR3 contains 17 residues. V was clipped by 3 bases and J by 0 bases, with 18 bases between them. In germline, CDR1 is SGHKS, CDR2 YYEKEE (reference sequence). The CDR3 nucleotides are TGTGCCAGCAGCTATATTTGGGGGTACCGATACCAAGAGACCCAGTACTTC. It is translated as CASSYIWGYRYQETQYF.

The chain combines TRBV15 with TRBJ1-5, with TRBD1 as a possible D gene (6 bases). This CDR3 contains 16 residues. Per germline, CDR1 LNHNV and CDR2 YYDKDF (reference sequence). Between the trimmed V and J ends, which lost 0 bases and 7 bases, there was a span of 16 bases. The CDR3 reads CATSRDRWQGHQPQHF. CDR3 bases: TGTGCCACCAGCAGAGATCGGTGGCAGGGACACCAGCCCCAGCATTTT.

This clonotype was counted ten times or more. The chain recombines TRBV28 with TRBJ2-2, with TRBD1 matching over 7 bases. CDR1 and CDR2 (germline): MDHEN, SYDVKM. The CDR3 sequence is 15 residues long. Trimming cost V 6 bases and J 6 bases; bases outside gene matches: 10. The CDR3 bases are TGTGCCAGCAGCCCCGACAGGGCGGTACCCGGGGAGCTGTTTTTT. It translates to CASSPDRAVPGELFF.

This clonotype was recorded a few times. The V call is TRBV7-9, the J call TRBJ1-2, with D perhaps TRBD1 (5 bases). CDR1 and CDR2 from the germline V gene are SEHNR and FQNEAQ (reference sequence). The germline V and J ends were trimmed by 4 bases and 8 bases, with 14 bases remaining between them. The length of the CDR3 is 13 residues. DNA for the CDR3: TGTGCCAGCAGCTCCCGACAGTTGGTCGGCTACACCTTC. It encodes CASSSRQLVGYTF.

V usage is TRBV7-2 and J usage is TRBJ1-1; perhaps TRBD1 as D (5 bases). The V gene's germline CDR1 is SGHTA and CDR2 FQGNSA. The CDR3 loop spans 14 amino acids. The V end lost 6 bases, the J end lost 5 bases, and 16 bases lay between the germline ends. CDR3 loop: CASRYQGTGTEAFF. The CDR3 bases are TGTGCCAGCAGATATCAGGGAACGGGGACTGAAGCTTTCTTT.

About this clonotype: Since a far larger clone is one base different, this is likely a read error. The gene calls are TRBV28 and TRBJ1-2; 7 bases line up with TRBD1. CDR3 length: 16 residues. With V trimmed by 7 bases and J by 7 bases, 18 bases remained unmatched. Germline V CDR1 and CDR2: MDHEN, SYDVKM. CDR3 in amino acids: CASTQRDSPKSCGYTF. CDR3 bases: TGTGCCAGCACCCAGCGGGACAGCCCAAAGAGCTGTGGCTACACCTTC.

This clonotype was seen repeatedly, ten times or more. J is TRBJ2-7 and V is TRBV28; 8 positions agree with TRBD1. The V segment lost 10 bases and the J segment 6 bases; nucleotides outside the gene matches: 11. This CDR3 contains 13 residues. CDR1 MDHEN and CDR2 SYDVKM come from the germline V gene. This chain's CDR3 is CAILGQGAGEQYF. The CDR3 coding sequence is TGTGCCATCCTCGGGCAGGGGGCGGGCGAGCAGTACTTC.

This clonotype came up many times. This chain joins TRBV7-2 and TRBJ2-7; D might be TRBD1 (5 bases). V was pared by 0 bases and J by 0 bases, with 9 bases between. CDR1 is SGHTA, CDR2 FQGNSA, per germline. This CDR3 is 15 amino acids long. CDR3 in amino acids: CASSLADIYSYEQYF. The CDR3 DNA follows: TGTGCCAGCAGCTTAGCGGACATTTACTCCTACGAGCAGTACTTC.

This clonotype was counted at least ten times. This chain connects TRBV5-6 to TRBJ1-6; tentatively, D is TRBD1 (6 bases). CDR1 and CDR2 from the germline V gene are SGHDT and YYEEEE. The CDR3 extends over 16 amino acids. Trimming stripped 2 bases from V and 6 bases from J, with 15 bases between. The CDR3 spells CASSFRPGAFNSPLHF. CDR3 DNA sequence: TGTGCCAGCAGCTTCAGGCCGGGGGCCTTTAATTCACCCCTCCACTTT.

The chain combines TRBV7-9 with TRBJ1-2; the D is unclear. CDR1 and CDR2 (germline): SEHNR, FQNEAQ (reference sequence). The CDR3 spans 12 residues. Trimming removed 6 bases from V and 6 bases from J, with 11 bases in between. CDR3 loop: CASSPQPNGYTF. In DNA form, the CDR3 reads TGTGCCAGCAGTCCACAACCGAATGGCTACACCTTC.

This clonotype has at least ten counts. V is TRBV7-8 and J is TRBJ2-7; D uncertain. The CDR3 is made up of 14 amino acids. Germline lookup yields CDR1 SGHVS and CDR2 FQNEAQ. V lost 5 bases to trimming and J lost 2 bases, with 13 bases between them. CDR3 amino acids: CASSLEGWAYEQYF. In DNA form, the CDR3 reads TGTGCCAGCAGCCTGGAAGGTTGGGCCTACGAGCAGTACTTC.

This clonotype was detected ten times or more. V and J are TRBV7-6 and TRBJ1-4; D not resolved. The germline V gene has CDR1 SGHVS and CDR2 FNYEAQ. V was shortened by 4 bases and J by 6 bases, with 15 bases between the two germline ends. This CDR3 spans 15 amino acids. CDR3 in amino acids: CASSSRGRDDEKLFF. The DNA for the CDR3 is TGTGCCAGCAGCTCTCGGGGAAGGGATGATGAAAAACTGTTTTTT.

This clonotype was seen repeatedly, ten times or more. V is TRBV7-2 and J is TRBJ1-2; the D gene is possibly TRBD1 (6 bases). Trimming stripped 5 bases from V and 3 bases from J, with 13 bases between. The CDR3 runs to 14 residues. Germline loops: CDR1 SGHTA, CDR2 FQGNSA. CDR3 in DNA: TGTGCCAGCAGCCCGGGGGCCAGTGACTATGGCTACACCTTC. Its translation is CASSPGASDYGYTF.

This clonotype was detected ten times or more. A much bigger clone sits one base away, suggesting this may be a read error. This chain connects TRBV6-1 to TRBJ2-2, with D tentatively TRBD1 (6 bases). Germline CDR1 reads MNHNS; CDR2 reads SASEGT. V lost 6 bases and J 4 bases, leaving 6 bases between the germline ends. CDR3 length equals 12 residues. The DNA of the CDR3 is TGTGCCAGCAGGGACAGCACCGGGGAGCTGTTTTTT. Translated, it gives CASRDSTGELFF.

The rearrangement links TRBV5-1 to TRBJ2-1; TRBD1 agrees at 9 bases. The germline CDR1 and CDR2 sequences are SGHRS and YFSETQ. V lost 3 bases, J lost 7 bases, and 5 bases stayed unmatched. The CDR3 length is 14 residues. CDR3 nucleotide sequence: TGCGCCAGCAGCTCCGGACAGGGGAGAAATGAGCAGTTCTTC. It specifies CASSSGQGRNEQFF.

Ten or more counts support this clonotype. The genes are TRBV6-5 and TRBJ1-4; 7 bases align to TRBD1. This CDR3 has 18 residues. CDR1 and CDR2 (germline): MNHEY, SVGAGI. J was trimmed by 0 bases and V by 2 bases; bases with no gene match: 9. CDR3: CASSYRDSQGATNEKLFF. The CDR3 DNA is TGTGCCAGCAGTTACAGGGACAGCCAAGGAGCAACTAATGAAAAACTGTTTTTT.

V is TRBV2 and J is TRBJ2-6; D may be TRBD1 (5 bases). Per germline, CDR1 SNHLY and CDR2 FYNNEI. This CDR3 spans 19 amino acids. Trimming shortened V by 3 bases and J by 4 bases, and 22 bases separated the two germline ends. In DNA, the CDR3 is TGTGCCAGCAGTGATCTTCTAGGGATGCAGGGTTCCGGGGCCAACGTCCTGACTTTC. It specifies CASSDLLGMQGSGANVLTF. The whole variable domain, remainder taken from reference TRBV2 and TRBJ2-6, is EPEVTQTPSHQVTQMGQEVILRCVPISNHLYFYWYRQILGQKVEFLVSFYNNEISEKSEIFDDQFSVERPDGSNFTLKIRSTKLEDSAMYFCASSDLLGMQGSGANVLTFGAGSRLTVL.

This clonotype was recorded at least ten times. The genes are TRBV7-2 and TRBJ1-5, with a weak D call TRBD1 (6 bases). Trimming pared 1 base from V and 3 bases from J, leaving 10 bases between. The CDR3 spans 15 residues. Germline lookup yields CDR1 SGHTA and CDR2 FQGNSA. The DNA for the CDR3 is TGTGCCAGCAGCTTAGTCGGGGACAACAATCAGCCCCAGCATTTT. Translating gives CASSLVGDNNQPQHF.

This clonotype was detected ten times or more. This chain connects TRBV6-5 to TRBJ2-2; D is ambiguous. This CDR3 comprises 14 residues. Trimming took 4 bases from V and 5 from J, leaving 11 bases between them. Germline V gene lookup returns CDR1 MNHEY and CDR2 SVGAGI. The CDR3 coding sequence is TGTGCCAGCAGTTTCACTCAACGTACCGGGGAGCTGTTTTTT. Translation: CASSFTQRTGELFF.

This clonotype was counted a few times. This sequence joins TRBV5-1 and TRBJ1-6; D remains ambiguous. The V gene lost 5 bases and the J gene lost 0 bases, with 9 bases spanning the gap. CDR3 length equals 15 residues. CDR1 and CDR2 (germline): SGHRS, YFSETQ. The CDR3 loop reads CASSRDRSYNSPLHF. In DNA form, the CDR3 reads TGCGCCAGCAGTCGAGACCGCTCCTATAATTCACCCCTCCACTTT.

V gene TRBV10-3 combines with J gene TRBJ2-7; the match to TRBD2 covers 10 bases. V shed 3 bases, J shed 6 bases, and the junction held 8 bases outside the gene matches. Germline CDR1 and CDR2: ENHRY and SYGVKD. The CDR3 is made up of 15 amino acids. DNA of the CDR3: TGTGCCATCAGTGAAATGAGCGGGAGGGTTTTCGAGCAGTACTTC. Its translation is CAISEMSGRVFEQYF.